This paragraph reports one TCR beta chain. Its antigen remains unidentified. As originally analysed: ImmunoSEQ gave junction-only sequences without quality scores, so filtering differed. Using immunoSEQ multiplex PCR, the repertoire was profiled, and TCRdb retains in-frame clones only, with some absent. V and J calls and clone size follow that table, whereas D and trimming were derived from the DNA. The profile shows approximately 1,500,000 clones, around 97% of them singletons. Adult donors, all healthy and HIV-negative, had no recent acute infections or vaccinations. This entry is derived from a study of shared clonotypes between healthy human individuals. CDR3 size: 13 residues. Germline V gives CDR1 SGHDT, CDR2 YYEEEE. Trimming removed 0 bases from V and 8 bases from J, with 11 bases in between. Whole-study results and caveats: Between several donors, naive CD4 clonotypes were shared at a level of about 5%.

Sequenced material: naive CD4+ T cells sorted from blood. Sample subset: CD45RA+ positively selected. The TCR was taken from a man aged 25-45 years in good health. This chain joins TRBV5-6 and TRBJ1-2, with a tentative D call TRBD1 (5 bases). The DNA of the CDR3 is TGTGCCAGCAGCTTGGTGGGACCTGGAGGCTACACCTTC. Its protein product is CASSLVGPGGYTF.